Listed here are 28 T cell receptor beta chains from one sample, sequenced in a study of post-analysis software for immune sequencing data. Overall study results and limits: Included in a set of about five TRBV segments more frequent in patients than controls were TRBV5-6, TRBV5-1 and TRBV20-1.

Included in the TCR beta cDNA libraries were unique molecular identifiers. Each CDR3 protein is one row after TCRdb ran MiXCR on the PCR reads. The sample carries about 770,000 distinct CDR3 sequences, around 45% recorded once. These receptors are not linked to any known antigen. The sequenced material came from blood. The receptors stem from a girl aged 5-17 years with multiple sclerosis.

The rearrangement joins TRBV7-2 to TRBJ2-7; TRBD1 matches 7 bases. CDR1 is SGHTA, CDR2 FQGNSA, per germline. The CDR3 totals 16 residues. V trimming: 0 bases; J trimming: 0 bases; junction bases outside the gene matches: 5. CDR3 region: CASSLAGDRISYEQYF. The CDR3, as DNA: TGTGCCAGCAGCTTAGCGGGGGACAGAATCTCCTACGAGCAGTACTTC. Full variable domain (outside the CDR3, taken from reference TRBV7-2 and TRBJ2-7): GAGVSQSPSNKVTEKGKDVELRCDPISGHTALYWYRQSLGQGLEFLIYFQGNSAPDKSGLPSDRFSAERTGGSVSTLTIQRTQQEDSAVYLCASSLAGDRISYEQYFGPGTRLTVT.

This clonotype was observed a few times. The J gene is TRBJ1-6, the V gene TRBV27, with D hard to call. V lost 3 bases and J 7 bases, leaving 10 bases between the germline ends. CDR1 MNHEY and CDR2 SMNVEV come from the germline V gene (reference sequence). The CDR3 has 14 amino acids. The CDR3 sequence: CASSLVDENSPLHF. As DNA, the CDR3 is TGTGCCAGCAGTTTGGTTGACGAAAATTCACCCCTCCACTTT.

This clonotype occurred a few times. The chain employs TRBV20-1 and TRBJ1-1; TRBD1 is a possible D gene (5 bases). The CDR3 consists of 13 residues. V lost 3 bases and J lost 3, with 11 bases in between. Looked up from germline, CDR1 is DFQATT and CDR2 is SNEGSKA (reference sequence). As DNA, the CDR3 is TGCAGTGCTAGGGGGCATCGGGACACTGAAGCTTTCTTT. Its protein product is CSARGHRDTEAFF.

V and J are TRBV6-1 and TRBJ2-5; 10 nucleotides agree with TRBD2. The J call is uncertain, as TRBJ2-7 better fits the DNA end. This CDR3 has 16 residues. The V gene's germline CDR1 is MNHNS and CDR2 SASEGT. The CDR3 loop is CASSESVAGGPYEQYF. CDR3 DNA: TGTGCCAGCAGTGAATCCGTAGCGGGAGGCCCTTACGAGCAGTACTTC.

Comments on this clonotype: The junction and the germline gene differ at one end; a read error may be behind it. The chain carries TRBV4-1 and TRBJ1-1; D is possibly TRBD1 (5 bases). Germline assignment: CDR1 MGHRA and CDR2 YSYEKL. The CDR3 loop spans 15 amino acids. CDR3 DNA sequence: TGCGTCAGCAGCCAAGATCTACAGGCCCTTTTAGGGGCTTTCTTT. It codes for CVSSQDLQALLGAFF.

This clonotype was counted only a few times. CDR3 in amino acids: CSVEDPDGDEQYF. CDR3 sequence (DNA): TGCAGCGTTGAAGATCCGGACGGCGACGAGCAGTACTTC. The chain links TRBV29-1 to TRBJ2-7; unclear D gene. Trimming pared 0 bases from V and 5 bases from J, leaving 11 bases between. Germline V gives CDR1 SQVTM, CDR2 ANQGSEA. This CDR3 contains 13 residues.

This clonotype came up a few times. The chain links TRBV7-2 to TRBJ2-2; either TRBD1 or TRBD2 may fit D (6 bases each). The CDR3 consists of 16 residues. The germline CDR1 and CDR2 sequences are SGHTA and FQGNSA. The V end lost 5 bases, the J end lost 2 bases, and 15 bases lay between the germline ends. This CDR3 reads CASSTRPGGNTGELFF. Written as DNA, the CDR3 is TGTGCCAGCAGCACCCGACCCGGGGGCAACACCGGGGAGCTGTTTTTT.

This clonotype came up a few times. The rearrangement links TRBV6-1 to TRBJ1-1; no firm D call. V lost 2 bases and J 4 bases, leaving 5 bases between the germline ends. Germline CDR1 is MNHNS and CDR2 is SASEGT. This CDR3 contains 12 residues. The CDR3 here is CASSERATEAFF. The CDR3 DNA is TGTGCCAGCAGTGAAAGGGCCACTGAAGCTTTCTTT.

This chain joins TRBV7-2 and TRBJ2-1; 10 bases fit TRBD1. V gave up 7 bases and J gave up 6 bases; unmatched junction bases: 6. In germline, CDR1 is SGHTA, CDR2 FQGNSA. The CDR3 contains 14 residues. CDR3 amino acids: CASNNDRGRNEQFF. DNA of the CDR3: TGTGCCAGCAACAATGACAGGGGGCGCAATGAGCAGTTCTTC.

The chain employs TRBV5-1 and TRBJ1-1, with no clear D. The CDR3 consists of 12 residues. Germline V lookup: CDR1 SGHRS, CDR2 YFSETQ. V gave up 0 bases and J gave up 8 bases, with 8 bases separating them. The CDR3 sequence: CASSLGTTEAFF. DNA of the CDR3: TGCGCCAGCAGCTTGGGGACCACCGAAGCTTTCTTT.

In DNA, the CDR3 is TGTGCCAGCAGTGAATACCAGGGACAGGGTAATTCACCCCTCCACTTT. Its protein is CASSEYQGQGNSPLHF. The chain is built from TRBV25-1 and TRBJ1-6; 9 bases map to TRBD1. With 0 bases clipped from V and 6 bases from J, the junction kept 3 bases outside the gene matches. Germline V gives CDR1 MGHDK, CDR2 SYGVNS. This CDR3 is 16 amino acids long.

This clonotype was recorded a few times. The V call is TRBV7-2, the J call TRBJ1-1; TRBD1 is a possible D gene (5 bases). The germline gives CDR1 SGHTA, CDR2 FQGNSA. The CDR3 consists of 12 residues. Trimming removed 5 bases at V and 10 bases at J, with 14 bases between. CDR3 in amino acids: CASSPGRGVAFF. DNA for the CDR3: TGTGCCAGCAGCCCGGGACGGGGGGTAGCTTTCTTT.

This clonotype came up a few times. The J gene is TRBJ2-3, the V gene TRBV7-9, with 7 nucleotides matching TRBD2. V was clipped by 5 bases and J by 6 bases; unmatched bases: 14. Per the germline V gene, CDR1 is SEHNR and CDR2 is FQNEAQ (reference sequence). This CDR3 contains 16 residues. This chain's CDR3 is CASSPRIGGSFDTQYF. CDR3 sequence (DNA): TGTGCCAGCAGCCCCAGAATTGGCGGGAGTTTCGATACGCAGTATTTT.

The chain couples TRBV11-2 to TRBJ1-1; no clear D. This CDR3 is built from 14 residues. The V end lost 5 bases, the J end lost 6 bases, and 16 bases lay between the germline ends. Looked up from germline, CDR1 is SGHAT and CDR2 is FQNNGV. The CDR3 DNA follows: TGTGCCAGCAGCGCAAATCCAAACTGGGCTGAAGCTTTCTTT. It is translated as CASSANPNWAEAFF.

The V call is TRBV6-2 or TRBV6-3, the J call TRBJ2-1; maybe TRBD1 (9 bases). V was cut by 6 bases and J by 4 bases, with 28 bases left in between. The germline V gene encodes CDR1 MNHEY and CDR2 SVGEGT. The CDR3 spans 19 residues. The CDR3 DNA reads TGTGCCAGCAGAACAGGGGGCGGGAGGCGGGAGGTGTCGTACAATGAGCAGTTCTTC. Its protein is CASRTGGGRREVSYNEQFF.

The rearrangement uses TRBV6-1 and TRBJ1-5; 8 bases agree with TRBD1. V shed 7 bases, J shed 1 base, and the junction held 9 bases outside the gene matches. The CDR3 contains 16 residues. Germline loops: CDR1 MNHNS, CDR2 SASEGT. CDR3 protein: CASTGGPLLSNQPQHF. As DNA, the CDR3 is TGTGCCAGCACAGGGGGCCCTTTATTGAGCAATCAGCCCCAGCATTTT.

There are a few counts of this clonotype. The V and J genes are TRBV7-2 and TRBJ2-1; 7 bases match TRBD2. The V segment lost 2 bases and the J segment 8 bases; nucleotides outside the gene matches: 15. CDR1 is SGHTA, CDR2 FQGNSA, per germline. The CDR3 is made up of 17 amino acids. CDR3 bases: TGTGCCAGCAGCTTACAGACTAGCCGGTGGGAGCCCCATGAGCAGTTCTTC. Amino acid sequence: CASSLQTSRWEPHEQFF.

The V gene is TRBV5-1, the J gene TRBJ2-2, with D unclear. Trimming shortened V by 1 base and J by 8 bases, and 6 bases separated the two germline ends. Germline values: CDR1 SGHRS, CDR2 YFSETQ. The CDR3 length is 12 residues. The CDR3: CASSLKLGELFF. CDR3 DNA sequence: TGCGCCAGCAGCTTGAAGCTAGGGGAGCTGTTTTTT.

The CDR3 sequence is CASSETAGANYGYTF. CDR3 DNA sequence: TGTGCCAGCAGTGAGACGGCAGGGGCTAACTATGGCTACACCTTC. This chain links TRBV6-4 with TRBJ1-2, with D possibly TRBD1 on 6 matching bases. Trimming took 3 bases from V and 0 from J, leaving 11 bases between them. Looked up from germline, CDR1 is MRHNA and CDR2 is SNTAGT. The CDR3 length is 15 residues.

The chain is built from TRBV20-1 and TRBJ2-7; D is undetermined. CDR1 DFQATT and CDR2 SNEGSKA come from the germline V gene (reference sequence). The V and J ends lost 4 bases and 0 bases respectively, with 13 bases between them. The CDR3 loop spans 14 amino acids. The CDR3 region is CSAISVEPSYEQYF. The CDR3 DNA reads TGCAGTGCTATCTCGGTTGAACCCTCCTACGAGCAGTACTTC.

This clonotype was seen only a few times. V is TRBV4-3 and J is TRBJ1-5; 7 nucleotides match TRBD1. The CDR3 totals 14 residues. Germline CDR1 reads LGHNA; CDR2 reads YSLEER. The V segment lost 2 bases and the J segment 7 bases; nucleotides outside the gene matches: 5. Here the CDR3 reads CASSQQLQGQPQHF. CDR3 DNA: TGCGCCAGCAGCCAACAACTACAGGGGCAGCCCCAGCATTTT.

This sequence joins TRBV5-1 and TRBJ2-5; no firm D call. V lost 2 bases and J 2 bases, leaving 13 bases between the germline ends. The CDR3 has 15 amino acids. Germline V lookup: CDR1 SGHRS, CDR2 YFSETQ. CDR3 region: CASSFQQDLQETQYF. The CDR3 region has the DNA TGCGCCAGCAGCTTCCAGCAGGACCTACAAGAGACCCAGTACTTC.

This rearrangement joins TRBV29-1 to TRBJ2-1; 7 positions match TRBD2. The V segment lost 1 base and the J segment 0 bases; nucleotides outside the gene matches: 6. Germline CDR1 is SQVTM and CDR2 is ANQGSEA. The CDR3 spans 16 residues. The CDR3 loop reads CSVEGRGRSSYNEQFF. The CDR3 region has the DNA TGCAGCGTTGAAGGCCGCGGGAGAAGCTCCTACAATGAGCAGTTCTTC.

The chain combines TRBV5-1 with TRBJ2-5; D is tentatively TRBD1 or TRBD2 (5 bases each). The CDR3 length is 15 residues. Germline V gene sequence: CDR1 SGHRS, CDR2 YFSETQ. Between the trimmed V and J ends, which lost 0 bases and 1 base, there was a span of 10 bases. The CDR3 here is CASSLAVGTQETQYF. The CDR3 DNA follows: TGCGCCAGCAGCTTGGCCGTGGGGACCCAAGAGACCCAGTACTTC.

The chain joins TRBV27 to TRBJ1-5; no firm D call. Germline loops: CDR1 MNHEY, CDR2 SMNVEV (reference sequence). The V and J ends lost 6 bases and 4 bases respectively, with 13 bases between them. CDR3 size: 14 residues. CDR3 sequence: CASSLRGENQPQHF. Here the CDR3 DNA reads TGTGCCAGCAGCCTTCGGGGTGAGAATCAGCCCCAGCATTTT.

The V call is TRBV7-2, the J call TRBJ2-1; 13 bases are a match to TRBD2. CDR1 is SGHTA and CDR2 is FQGNSA in the germline V gene. CDR3 length equals 19 residues. After removal of 2 bases from V and 5 bases from J, the junction contained 12 bases not matched to a gene. The DNA for the CDR3 is TGTGCCAGCAGCTTACCTACTCTTGGACTAGCGGGAGTGCACAATGAGCAGTTCTTC. Protein product: CASSLPTLGLAGVHNEQFF.

In its sample, this clonotype was seen many times. In DNA form, the CDR3 reads TGTGCCAGCAGCTTAAAACAGGACATGGGCTACACCTTC. Translating gives CASSLKQDMGYTF. The rearrangement links TRBV7-2 to TRBJ1-2, with a possible D match to TRBD1 (5 bases). The CDR3 sequence is 13 residues long. The germline V gene has CDR1 SGHTA and CDR2 FQGNSA. V was trimmed by 2 bases and J by 8 bases, leaving 12 bases between them.

The chain carries TRBV15 and TRBJ2-7, with 7 bases identical to TRBD1. V shed 5 bases and J 0 bases; nucleotides not matched to a gene: 7. Germline V gene data show CDR1 as LNHNV and CDR2 as YYDKDF (reference sequence). The length of the CDR3 is 15 residues. The CDR3 nucleotides read TGTGCCACCAGCGAATCCAACAGGGGCTCCTACGAGCAGTACTTC. Protein sequence: CATSESNRGSYEQYF. The entire variable domain, with the rest obtained from reference TRBV15 and TRBJ2-7, is as follows: DAMVIQNPRYQVTQFGKPVTLSCSQTLNHNVMYWYQQKSSQAPKLLFHYYDKDFNNEADTPDNFQSRRPNTSFCFLDIRSPGLGDTAMYLCATSESNRGSYEQYFGPGTRLTVT.